Listed below are T cell receptor beta chains from one sample, sequenced in a study of human CD8 memory T cell subsets. One entry per CDR3 protein, without DNA, is what TCRdb gives after re-calling the 5' RACE reads. Its table lists 10,000 to 15,000 distinct CDR3 sequences. The material sequenced was CD8+ T cells from PBMCs. These TCRs come from a human donor in good health. The CDR3 runs from the conserved cysteine through the conserved F or W. The size of a clone is reported for some rows only, either as once, few or many, or as a class for expanded clones.

>TRBJ2-1|.|TRBV7-9
CASSLGLGADEQFF
>TRBJ1-2|medium-sized|TRBV14
CASSHPAGQGARGYTF
>TRBJ2-1|.|TRBV2
CASRVSVGSYNEQFF
>TRBJ2-1|.|TRBV29-1
CSVEVGTGDPGVGEQFF
>TRBJ2-1|.|TRBV4-3
CASSQFTSGSREQFF
>TRBJ2-7|.|TRBV13
CASSLRGANYEQYF
>TRBJ2-1|.|TRBV3-1
CASSQDLDPINEQFF
>TRBJ1-2|.|TRBV20-1
CSARELGSNYGYTF
>TRBJ1-1|.|TRBV4-1
CASSLVGGSGTEAFF
>TRBJ2-1|.|TRBV7-9
CASSLLPNEQFF
>TRBJ1-1|.|TRBV4-1
CASSQDAGSRSEAFF
>TRBJ2-5|medium-sized|TRBV29-1
CSVAGTAQETQYF
>TRBJ1-4|.|TRBV9
CASSVDGRAVEKLFF
>TRBJ2-5|.|TRBV4-1
CASSQEGDGETQYF
>TRBJ2-7|.|TRBV20-1
CSATKSLDPSYEQYF
>TRBJ2-7|.|TRBV10-3
CAISESLTSGSNEQYF
>TRBJ1-1|medium-sized|TRBV30
CAWSVRLTEAFF
>TRBJ2-1|.|TRBV7-8
CASSPPGGFNNEQFF
>TRBJ2-7|.|TRBV11-2
CASSLAEGDYEQYF
>TRBJ2-7|.|TRBV27
CASSLSFSGSPEQYF
>TRBJ2-2|.|TRBV2
CASRSTPNTGELFF
>TRBJ2-3|.|TRBV6-2/TRBV6-3
CASSYGPRIGTASSTDTQYF
>TRBJ2-1|.|TRBV2
CAPQERLRGSDEQFF
>TRBJ2-7|.|TRBV30
CAWSLEFYEQYF
>TRBJ2-2|.|TRBV20-1
CSARDWADTGELFF
>TRBJ2-3|.|TRBV6-6
CASSNRAGVVFGSTDTQYF
>TRBJ2-7|.|TRBV18
CASSPTYYEQYF
>TRBJ1-1|.|TRBV29-1
CSVETGGNTEAFF
>TRBJ1-2|.|TRBV7-9
CASSWEPSYTF
>TRBJ2-2|.|TRBV24-1
CATSDLPANTGELFF
>TRBJ2-5|medium-sized|TRBV6-5
CASSPRWGYQETQYF
>TRBJ2-1|.|TRBV20-1
CSARPYSALYNEQFF
>TRBJ2-1|.|TRBV27
CASSLTGMDNEQFF
>TRBJ2-1|.|TRBV4-3
CASSQDARHEQFF
>TRBJ2-3|.|TRBV29-1
CSVDLEGGPTDTQYF
>TRBJ2-5|.|TRBV7-2
CASSYGLLQETQYF
>TRBJ1-2|.|TRBV30
CAWSAVQNNYGYTF